This entry lists 11 T cell receptor beta chains sequenced from one sample in a study of T cells in Graves' hyperthyroidism and ophthalmopathy. Amplified TCR beta CDR3 regions came from RNA transcripts. The HTBI primer set was used in a first-round RT-PCR of the TCR CDR3. TCRdb ran MiXCR on the multiplex PCR reads and lists one entry per CDR3 protein. The sample shows 490,000 or so distinct CDR3 sequences, about 22% of them seen only once. The sequenced material came from blood. The receptors stem from a woman in her seventies with Graves' ophthalmopathy.

This chain uses TRBV30 with TRBJ1-1; D not certain. Germline lookup yields CDR1 GTSNPN and CDR2 SVGIG (reference sequence). Trimming removed 7 bases at V and 2 bases at J, with 20 bases between. The CDR3 runs to 15 residues. CDR3 in amino acids: CASTGRSSRNTEAFF. CDR3 bases: TGTGCCTCCACGGGGAGAAGCTCGCGTAACACTGAAGCTTTCTTT. Supplemented by reference TRBV30 and TRBJ1-1, the full variable domain reads SQTIHQWPATLVQPVGSPLSLECTVEGTSNPNLYWYRQAAGRGLQLLFYSVGIGQISSEVPQNLSASRPQDRQFILSSKKLLLSDSGFYLCASTGRSSRNTEAFFGQGTRLTVV.

This clonotype was seen at least ten times. This chain links TRBV11-2 with TRBJ1-2, with 10 positions matching TRBD1. The CDR3 totals 14 residues. Trimming cost V 5 bases and J 7 bases; bases outside gene matches: 7. Germline CDR1 SGHAT, CDR2 FQNNGV. CDR3 sequence reads: CASSHDRGQGGYTF. The DNA of the CDR3 is TGTGCCAGCAGCCATGACAGGGGGCAAGGTGGCTACACCTTC.

As DNA, the CDR3 is TGTGCCAGCAGTTCCAGGGTAAGAAATGAAAAACTGTTTTTT. It is translated as CASSSRVRNEKLFF. This rearrangement joins TRBV12-3 or TRBV12-4 to TRBJ1-4, with D perhaps matching TRBD1 (5 bases). CDR3 length: 14 residues. Between the trimmed V and J ends, which lost 4 bases and 5 bases, there was a span of 11 bases.

This clonotype was counted many times. The chain has TRBV19 and TRBJ1-1; perhaps TRBD1 as D (5 bases). Deletions cut 7 bases from V and 8 bases from J, with 20 bases between. Germline CDR1 LNHDA, CDR2 SQIVND (reference sequence). The CDR3 has 14 amino acids. The CDR3 is CASIGPGAGWEAFF. The CDR3 DNA is TGTGCCAGTATCGGACCCGGGGCGGGTTGGGAAGCTTTCTTT.

This clonotype has just a few counts. This sequence joins TRBV6-1 and TRBJ1-6; weak D call: TRBD1 (6 bases). V lost 5 bases to trimming and J lost 7 bases, with 9 bases between them. Germline lookup yields CDR1 MNHNS and CDR2 SASEGT. The CDR3 consists of 13 residues. In DNA form, the CDR3 reads TGTGCCAGCAGTTCTGGGGGCAATTCACCCCTCCACTTT. Translation gives CASSSGGNSPLHF.

The gene calls are TRBV27 and TRBJ2-6, with D uncertain. The CDR3 is 13 amino acids. V was cut by 5 bases and J by 5 bases, with 7 bases left in between. CDR1 is MNHEY, CDR2 SMNVEV, per germline (reference sequence). The CDR3 protein is CASSPYRANVLTF. Written as DNA, the CDR3 is TGTGCCAGCAGTCCATATAGGGCCAACGTCCTGACTTTC.

The sample holds one count of this clonotype. The rearrangement links TRBV9 to TRBJ1-3, with D perhaps matching TRBD1 (6 bases). This CDR3 contains 16 residues. V was clipped by 0 bases and J by 4 bases, with 14 bases between them. Germline values: CDR1 SGDLS, CDR2 YYNGEE. Here the CDR3 DNA reads TGTGCCAGCAGCGTAGGATGGGCAGGGACAGGAAACACCATATATTTT. This encodes CASSVGWAGTGNTIYF.

The rearrangement uses TRBV20-1 and TRBJ2-4; unclear D gene. Deletions cut 6 bases from V and 4 bases from J, with 19 bases between. The germline V gene encodes CDR1 DFQATT and CDR2 SNEGSKA (reference sequence). This CDR3 has 15 residues. CDR3 sequence reads: CSAHVPAVQKNIQYF. The DNA of the CDR3 is TGCAGTGCGCACGTTCCGGCAGTCCAGAAAAACATTCAGTACTTC.

This clonotype was counted at least ten times. This rearrangement joins TRBV2 to TRBJ2-2, with TRBD2 matching over 7 bases. This CDR3 has 14 residues. Trimming at V came to 4 bases and at J to 4 bases, leaving 3 bases not matched to a gene. Germline V lookup: CDR1 SNHLY, CDR2 FYNNEI. Written as DNA, the CDR3 is TGTGCCAGCAGTGTCCGCGGGGGCACCGGGGAGCTGTTTTTT. Its protein is CASSVRGGTGELFF.

The chain has TRBV6-5 and TRBJ1-6; D is unclear. V was trimmed by 0 bases and J by 11 bases, leaving 8 bases between them. Germline assignment: CDR1 MNHEY and CDR2 SVGAGI. This CDR3 region has 13 residues. Here the CDR3 reads CASSYSGDTPLHF. The CDR3, as DNA: TGTGCCAGCAGTTACTCCGGGGATACACCCCTCCACTTT.

The V gene is TRBV5-5, the J gene TRBJ1-6, with TRBD1 matching 9 bases. V lost 2 bases and J lost 7; bases outside the gene matches: 13. In germline, CDR1 is SGHKS, CDR2 YYEKEE (reference sequence). This CDR3 has 18 residues. CDR3 coding DNA: TGTGCCAGCAGCTTCACAGTAATCGGGACAGGGCCAAATTCACCCCTCCACTTT. Amino acids: CASSFTVIGTGPNSPLHF.